The present T cell receptor (beta chain) was sequenced within a study of T cell repertoires in ileal Crohn's disease. Time point in this sample: neoterminal ileum biopsy at postoperative endoscopy, about 6 months after surgery. Notes on the study in general: Active smokers at surgery had more clonal expansions than non-smokers.

With regard to this clone: The antigen is undetermined.

This CDR3 region has 16 residues. V gave up 4 bases and J gave up 1 base, with 15 bases separating them. The germline V gene has CDR1 MNHNS and CDR2 SASEGT. The protocol was immunoSEQ multiplex PCR, while the TCRdb copy is restricted to in-frame clones and leaves out a portion. The sample shows about 11,000 clones, 72% of them seen only once. The clonotype was recovered from an adult with Crohn's disease. The chain links TRBV6-1 to TRBJ2-3, with D possibly matching TRBD1 (5 bases). Specimen: ileal tissue. In DNA form, the CDR3 reads TGTGCCAGCAGTGTTGGTTGGACAAGCGGCACAGATACGCAGTATTTT. This sequence encodes CASSVGWTSGTDTQYF.